This T cell receptor beta chain is drawn from a study of blood T cell repertoires in COVID-19 (dated by TCRdb to 2020 to 2022). Describing the broader study: Samples from collaborators originated in the United States, Italy and Spain and spanned both the acute and convalescent phases of COVID-19. The material from the prospective study consisted of cDNA or gDNA derived from T cells, B-cell-depleted T cells, or PBMCs. The dataset comprised deeply sampled blood TCRbeta repertoires from subjects exposed to, actively infected with, or recovered from COVID-19. The repertoires were made available in a free public database intended to serve as a resource for research on the immune response to SARS-CoV-2. Samples were obtained from the ongoing ImmuneRACE study (first 160 participants) and from some 1,300 subjects provided by 6 global collaborators. A de-identified subject ID, COVID-19 status, age in years and sex were almost always included in the sample metadata. Where available, HLA class I and class II types were obtained from metadata supplied by the sample provider rather than from assay-based typing. Broad study findings and their caveats: Clinical and demographic metadata were provided uncurated, with the amount varying by source and participant.

Whole blood was collected in K2EDTA tubes by collaborating institutions according to the institutions' own protocols. For TCRbeta analysis, collaborators shipped samples as frozen whole blood, isolated PBMCs, or DNA extracted from either of those sample types. In the case of this clone: The clone's antigen remains unknown. Per-base qualities were not stored, and no clone one base away is much larger.

The immunoSEQ Assay, a bias-controlled multiplex PCR, was used to amplify TCRbeta CDR3 regions from genomic DNA. The authors processed their data as follows. Within the assay, amplification of reference gene primers was used to estimate how many nucleated cells each sample contained. To quantify the absolute abundance of each unique TCRbeta CDR3 rearrangement, sequence reads were collapsed and filtered. For each sample, productive Simpson clonality was calculated by taking the square root of Simpson's diversity index across productive rearrangements. TCRdb's version of the immuneACCESS table is confined to in-frame rearrangements and falls short of the full clone set. An unresolved V gene accounts for under half of the shortfall where checked; the remainder is of unknown origin. V and J calls and clone size are those listed in that table; D and trimming were worked out from the DNA. Present in this sample are more than 150,000 clones, roughly 82% of which were seen just once. 9.8% of the sample belongs to the ten largest clones.

CDR1 and CDR2 are drawn from the germline V gene: LGHNA, YNFKEQ. The junction shows trimming of 0 bases on V and 9 bases on J, and the gene matches do not reach 5 bases of it. The CDR3 runs 14 amino acids, cysteine and phenylalanine included. Only the CDR3 portion is preserved as DNA: 42 bases, with reading frame beginning at the first base. The sequenced sample was peripheral blood. The sequence came from a woman between 45 and 60 years old with acute or convalescent COVID-19. The chain is encoded by TRBV4-2 joined to TRBJ1-5; 7 central bases correspond to TRBD1. The nucleotide sequence is given as TGTGCCAGCAGCCAAGAAGGGGGCGAGGGGCCCCAGCATTTT. Its amino acids are CASSQEGGEGPQHF.